These T cell receptor beta chains were read from a single sample in a study of blood T cell repertoires in COVID-19. This table comes from immunoSEQ multiplex PCR, and its TCRdb copy is limited to in-frame clones, with some not included. The sample yields some 140,000 clones, roughly 84% seen once. What was sequenced was PBMCs or T cells enriched from blood (not recorded which). All receptors derive from a man aged 40-49 years with acute COVID-19. The CDR3 runs from the conserved cysteine through the conserved F or W. A D gene is named only where the DNA matches it firmly.

length	V	D	J	CDR3	DNA
16	TRBV19	NA	TRBJ1-1	CASSPPGGSSNTEAFF	TGTGCCAGTAGTCCCCCAGGAGGATCTTCGAACACTGAAGCTTTCTTT
15	TRBV4-2	NA	TRBJ2-2	CASSQGLANTGELFF	TGTGCCAGCAGCCAAGGGCTAGCGAACACCGGGGAGCTGTTTTTT
13	TRBV5-1	TRBD1	TRBJ1-5	CASSLGQGGPQHF	TGCGCCAGCAGCTTAGGACAGGGAGGGCCCCAGCATTTT
12	TRBV7-9	NA	TRBJ2-7	CASSLLGEEQYF	TGTGCCAGCAGCTTACTAGGGGAAGAGCAGTACTTC
15	TRBV2	TRBD1	TRBJ2-1	CASSSGQGIFNEQFF	TGTGCCAGCAGTTCGGGACAGGGGATTTTCAATGAGCAGTTCTTC
14	TRBV29-1	TRBD1	TRBJ1-1	CSGSTGLMNTEAFF	TGCAGCGGTTCGACAGGGCTAATGAACACTGAAGCTTTCTTT
14	TRBV30	TRBD1	TRBJ1-4	CAWSAGQTNEKLFF	TGTGCCTGGAGCGCGGGACAGACTAATGAAAAACTGTTTTTT
16	TRBV3-1/TRBV3-2	TRBD1	TRBJ2-7	CASSVWIGTAAYEQYF	TGTGCCAGCAGCGTATGGATCGGGACAGCCGCCTACGAGCAGTACTTC
14	TRBV10-3	NA	TRBJ1-2	CAISESTENYGYTF	TGTGCCATCAGTGAGTCAACGGAGAACTATGGCTACACCTTC
14	TRBV3-1/TRBV3-2	NA	TRBJ1-1	CASSQDTGNTEAFF	TGTGCCAGCAGCCAAGACACGGGTAACACTGAAGCTTTCTTT